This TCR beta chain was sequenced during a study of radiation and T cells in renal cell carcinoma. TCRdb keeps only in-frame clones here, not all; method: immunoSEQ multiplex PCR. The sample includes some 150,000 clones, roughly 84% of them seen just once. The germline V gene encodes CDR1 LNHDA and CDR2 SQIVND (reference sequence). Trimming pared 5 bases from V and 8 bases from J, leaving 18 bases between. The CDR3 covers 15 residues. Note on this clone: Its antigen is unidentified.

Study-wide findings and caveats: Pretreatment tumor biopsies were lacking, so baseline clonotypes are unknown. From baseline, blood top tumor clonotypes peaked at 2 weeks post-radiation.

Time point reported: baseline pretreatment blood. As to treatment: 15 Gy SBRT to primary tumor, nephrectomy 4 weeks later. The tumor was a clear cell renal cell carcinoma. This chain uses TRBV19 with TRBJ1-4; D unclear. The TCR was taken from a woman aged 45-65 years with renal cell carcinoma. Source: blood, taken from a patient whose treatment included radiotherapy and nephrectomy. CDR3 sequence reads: CASSLGIVDREKLFF. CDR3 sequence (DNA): TGTGCCAGTAGTCTTGGGATTGTCGATCGGGAAAAACTGTTTTTT.